A selection of T cell receptor beta chains follows, all from one sample in a study of cytomegalovirus exposure and HLA in healthy donors. Profiling relied on immunoSEQ multiplex PCR, and the TCRdb table lists in-frame clones only, not all of them. The table includes roughly 120,000 clones, about 76% detected once. The sample taken for sequencing was PBMCs. The receptors derive from a woman in her twenties or thirties in good health and CMV-seronegative. The CDR3 runs from the conserved cysteine through the conserved F or W. D genes are given only for firm matches. A row's size may be missing; if present it is once, few, many or a size class.

D gene	clone size	J gene	V gene	CDR3 protein	CDR3 DNA
TRBD1	-	TRBJ2-7	TRBV11-2	CASGKSGQGAWEQYF	TGTGCCAGCGGGAAAAGCGGACAGGGGGCGTGGGAGCAGTACTTC
TRBD1	-	TRBJ1-5	TRBV2	CASSEGTGGQPQHF	TGTGCCAGCAGTGAAGGGACAGGGGGCCAGCCCCAGCATTTT
TRBD2	once	TRBJ2-7	TRBV27	CASSFSGSGEQYF	TGTGCCAGCAGTTTCAGCGGGAGTGGCGAGCAGTACTTC
-	-	TRBJ1-4	TRBV11-2	CASSLSGMNEKLFF	TGTGCCAGCAGCTTATCAGGGATGAATGAAAAACTGTTTTTT
-	-	TRBJ1-1	TRBV7-3	CASSLGEPYTEAFF	TGTGCCAGCAGCTTAGGGGAGCCCTACACTGAAGCTTTCTTT
TRBD1	-	TRBJ1-5	TRBV28	CASSVPTGSDQPQHF	TGTGCCAGCAGTGTTCCGACAGGGTCCGATCAGCCCCAGCATTTT
-	-	TRBJ1-5	TRBV19	CASNPISGAGQPQHF	TGTGCCAGTAACCCTATCTCTGGTGCGGGTCAGCCCCAGCATTTT
-	-	TRBJ2-1	TRBV6-4	CASRIAEPGGNEQFF	TGTGCCAGCAGAATAGCGGAGCCGGGTGGCAATGAGCAGTTCTTC
TRBD2	once	TRBJ2-5	TRBV5-1	CASSLKVRSTSGEGETQYF	TGCGCCAGCAGCTTGAAAGTTCGCTCTACTAGCGGAGAGGGAGAGACCCAGTACTTC
TRBD2	once	TRBJ2-7	TRBV14	CASSQRNLAGGWQYF	TGTGCCAGCAGCCAACGTAACCTAGCGGGAGGATGGCAGTACTTC
TRBD1	-	TRBJ2-5	TRBV5-8	CASSYYRGLGETQYF	TGTGCCAGCAGCTACTACAGGGGGTTAGGAGAGACCCAGTACTTC
-	-	TRBJ2-5	TRBV19	CATRVGETQYF	TGTGCCACCCGGGTTGGTGAGACCCAGTACTTC
-	-	TRBJ2-1	TRBV29-1	CSVAGHLYNEQFF	TGCAGCGTTGCAGGGCATCTCTACAATGAGCAGTTCTTC
-	-	TRBJ2-7	TRBV28	CASAAGGGHFEQYF	TGTGCCAGCGCGGCCGGGGGTGGGCATTTCGAGCAGTACTTC
-	-	TRBJ1-3	TRBV7-2	CASSLQVSGNTIYF	TGTGCCAGCAGCTTACAGGTCTCTGGAAACACCATATATTTT
-	-	TRBJ1-4	TRBV28	CASSSGARNEKLFF	TGTGCCAGCAGTTCAGGGGCCCGAAATGAAAAACTGTTTTTT
-	-	TRBJ2-2	TRBV28	CASTPMVGELFF	TGTGCCAGCACCCCTATGGTAGGGGAGCTGTTTTTT
-	-	TRBJ2-1	TRBV7-2	CASSYSGLGGDEQFF	TGTGCCAGCAGCTATTCTGGACTAGGGGGGGATGAGCAGTTCTTC
TRBD1	-	TRBJ2-7	TRBV13	CASSSRQGFSEQYF	TGTGCCAGCAGCAGTAGACAGGGCTTCAGCGAGCAGTACTTC
TRBD1	-	TRBJ2-7	TRBV28	CASSPLDRVSQEQYF	TGTGCCAGCAGCCCATTGGACAGGGTTTCGCAAGAGCAGTACTTC
TRBD1	-	TRBJ2-1	TRBV7-9	CASSLSWTGGNEQFF	TGTGCCAGCAGCTTATCCTGGACAGGGGGAAATGAGCAGTTCTTC
-	-	TRBJ1-1	TRBV18	CASSPPGRPNTEAFF	TGTGCCAGCTCACCACCGGGCAGACCGAACACTGAAGCTTTCTTT
TRBD1	-	TRBJ1-5	TRBV27	CASSFRGHDQPQHF	TGTGCCAGCAGTTTCAGGGGGCACGATCAGCCCCAGCATTTT
TRBD2	-	TRBJ2-3	TRBV5-1	CASSSGLVFSDTQYF	TGCGCCAGCAGCTCGGGACTAGTGTTCTCAGATACGCAGTATTTT
TRBD2	-	TRBJ2-7	TRBV7-9	CASSLEELAVYEQYF	TGTGCCAGCAGCTTAGAAGAACTAGCGGTCTACGAGCAGTACTTC
-	once	TRBJ2-7	TRBV29-1	CSVVDRNPYEQYF	TGCAGCGTAGTCGACAGGAATCCCTACGAGCAGTACTTC
-	-	TRBJ1-2	TRBV19	CASSIVDSENYGYTF	TGTGCCAGTAGTATAGTTGACAGCGAGAACTATGGCTACACCTTC
-	-	TRBJ2-2	TRBV7-9	CGRQLNTGELFF	TGTGGCAGACAGTTAAACACCGGGGAGCTGTTTTTT
TRBD1	-	TRBJ2-1	TRBV29-1	CSVAGTGNRNEQFF	TGCAGCGTTGCCGGGACAGGGAATCGAAATGAACAGTTCTTC
TRBD2	-	TRBJ2-1	TRBV9	CASSVGLAGYNEQFF	TGTGCCAGCAGCGTAGGTCTAGCGGGTTACAATGAGCAGTTCTTC
-	medium-sized	TRBJ1-2	TRBV7-9	CASSLGGTSYGYTF	TGTGCCAGCAGCTTGGGAGGGACCTCCTATGGCTACACCTTC
-	-	TRBJ2-5	TRBV9	CASSVGTGHPGLQETQYF	TGTGCCAGCAGCGTGGGAACCGGACATCCTGGCCTCCAAGAGACCCAGTACTTC
TRBD2	-	TRBJ2-1	TRBV5-1	CASSSGTVAGASPSEQFF	TGCGCCAGCAGCTCCGGGACAGTAGCGGGAGCCTCCCCCAGTGAGCAGTTCTTC
-	-	TRBJ2-1	TRBV5-6	CASSLGTARGFNEQFF	TGTGCCAGCAGCTTGGGCACAGCGAGGGGGTTCAATGAGCAGTTCTTC
-	-	TRBJ1-2	TRBV28	CASSLTGRDYGYTF	TGTGCCAGCAGTTTAACCGGCAGGGACTATGGCTACACCTTC
TRBD2	-	TRBJ2-5	TRBV5-8	CASSSQIAGGGETQYF	TGTGCCAGCAGCTCCCAGATAGCGGGAGGGGGTGAGACCCAGTACTTC